This TCR beta chain was recorded in a study of cytomegalovirus exposure and HLA in healthy donors. Study results and caveats: Sequencing probably produced one cluster of sequence variants that were highly shared. Later analysis suggested most CMV-associated TCR beta chains were HLA-restricted.

With respect to this clone: Its antigen is not identified.

Trimming stripped 5 bases from V and 3 bases from J, with 11 bases between. CDR1 and CDR2 from the germline V gene are LNHDA and SQIVND (reference sequence). The CDR3 extends over 13 amino acids. The PCR used 60 Vbeta and 13 Jbeta primers. Profiling relied on immunoSEQ multiplex PCR, and the TCRdb table lists in-frame clones only, not all of them. The sample holds about 150,000 clones, about 75% seen once. What was sequenced was PBMCs. The chain couples TRBV19 to TRBJ2-7; perhaps TRBD2 as D (5 bases). The receptor's source is a man in his 60s in good health and CMV-seronegative. The CDR3 here is CASSPRTGYEQYF. CDR3 bases: TGTGCCAGTAGTCCCCGGACTGGCTACGAGCAGTACTTC.